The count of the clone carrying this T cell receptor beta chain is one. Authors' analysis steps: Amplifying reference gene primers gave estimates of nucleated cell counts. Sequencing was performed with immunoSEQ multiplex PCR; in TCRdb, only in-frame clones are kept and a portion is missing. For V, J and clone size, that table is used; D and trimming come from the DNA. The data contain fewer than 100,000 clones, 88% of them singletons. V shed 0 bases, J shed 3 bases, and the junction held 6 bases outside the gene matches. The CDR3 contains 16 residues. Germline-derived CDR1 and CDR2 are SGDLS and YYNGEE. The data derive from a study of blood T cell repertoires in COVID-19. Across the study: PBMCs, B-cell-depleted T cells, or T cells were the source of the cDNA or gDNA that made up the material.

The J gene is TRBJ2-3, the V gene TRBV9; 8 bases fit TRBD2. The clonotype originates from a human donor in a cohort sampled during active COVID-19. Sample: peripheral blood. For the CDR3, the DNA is TGTGCCAGCAGCGTAGGGCAGTTAGCGGGGACAGATACGCAGTATTTT. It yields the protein CASSVGQLAGTDTQYF.